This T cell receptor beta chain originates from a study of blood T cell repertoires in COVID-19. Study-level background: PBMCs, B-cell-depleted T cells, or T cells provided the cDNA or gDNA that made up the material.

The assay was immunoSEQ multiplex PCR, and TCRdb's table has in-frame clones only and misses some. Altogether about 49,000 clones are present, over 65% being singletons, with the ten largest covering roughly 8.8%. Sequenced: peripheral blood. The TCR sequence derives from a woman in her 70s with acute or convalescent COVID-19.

Written as DNA, the CDR3 is TGTGCCAGCAGTAAAAAACAGGGGAACGAGCAGTACTTC. Translation gives CASSKKQGNEQYF. The chain links TRBV6-5 to TRBJ2-7; 7 nucleotides agree with TRBD1. CDR3 length equals 13 residues. Germline CDR1 and CDR2: MNHEY and SVGAGI. The J segment lost 5 bases and the V segment lost 5 bases, leaving 6 bases of the junction unmatched.